Listed below are T cell receptor beta chains from one sample, sequenced in a study of shared clonotypes between healthy human individuals. Generated by immunoSEQ multiplex PCR, the TCRdb table keeps only in-frame clones and is missing some. Of 450,000 to 500,000 clones listed, 79% are singletons. Sequencing used PBMCs. The receptors were sampled from a woman between 35 and 50 years old in good health. Some clones in this sample may be carry-over from other donors' samples. CDR3s include the opening cysteine and the closing phenylalanine or tryptophan. The order of the fields is V gene, J gene, CDR3 protein.

v_gene: TRBV10-3; j_gene: TRBJ2-1; CDR3aa: CAISGLGGLAGEPYNEQFF
v_gene: TRBV7-9; j_gene: TRBJ2-5; CDR3aa: CASSRTSGRQETQYF
v_gene: TRBV28; j_gene: TRBJ1-5; CDR3aa: CASMDRAGYRLHQPQHF
v_gene: TRBV10-3; j_gene: TRBJ1-5; CDR3aa: CAISESGQSNQPQHF
v_gene: TRBV7-2; j_gene: TRBJ1-1; CDR3aa: CASRKEVGPRFGAFF
v_gene: TRBV21-1; j_gene: TRBJ2-5; CDR3aa: CASSHLPEVVGLQETQYF
v_gene: TRBV27; j_gene: TRBJ2-2; CDR3aa: CASSQQTGGGLGELFF
v_gene: TRBV9; j_gene: TRBJ1-5; CDR3aa: CASSSRRDRGLPQHF
v_gene: TRBV15; j_gene: TRBJ2-1; CDR3aa: CATSGLQGMAYNEQFF
v_gene: TRBV19; j_gene: TRBJ1-5; CDR3aa: CASSLDRANQPQHF
v_gene: TRBV4-3; j_gene: TRBJ1-1; CDR3aa: CASSQGITGAAAFF
v_gene: TRBV6-5; j_gene: TRBJ1-5; CDR3aa: CASRLQRVGNQPQHF
v_gene: TRBV28; j_gene: TRBJ1-2; CDR3aa: CASSLGVEGGYTF
v_gene: TRBV5-4; j_gene: TRBJ2-2; CDR3aa: CASRTEYTGELFF
v_gene: TRBV2; j_gene: TRBJ1-6; CDR3aa: CASVTGSNSPLHF
v_gene: TRBV5-1; j_gene: TRBJ2-1; CDR3aa: CASSRTSGSNNEQFF
v_gene: TRBV18; j_gene: TRBJ2-1; CDR3aa: CASSSSSGSYNEQFF
v_gene: TRBV2; j_gene: TRBJ1-5; CDR3aa: CASRRQGNQPQHF
v_gene: TRBV6-5; j_gene: TRBJ2-1; CDR3aa: CASSYSGGYNEQFF
v_gene: TRBV11-3; j_gene: TRBJ2-7; CDR3aa: CASSLPGHLLLDSPYEQYF
v_gene: TRBV5-6; j_gene: TRBJ2-7; CDR3aa: CASSPGEFASEQYF
v_gene: TRBV10-3; j_gene: TRBJ1-1; CDR3aa: CAITNSMNTEAFF
v_gene: TRBV6-7; j_gene: TRBJ1-2; CDR3aa: CASYTQINYGYTF
v_gene: TRBV5-4; j_gene: TRBJ2-5; CDR3aa: CASSSKGYRETQYF
v_gene: TRBV18; j_gene: TRBJ2-7; CDR3aa: CASSPPTLIGNPYEQYF
v_gene: TRBV7-8; j_gene: TRBJ2-7; CDR3aa: CASHQQGISYEQYF
v_gene: TRBV14; j_gene: TRBJ2-7; CDR3aa: CASSDRLAYSEQYF
v_gene: TRBV4-2; j_gene: TRBJ2-7; CDR3aa: CASSQIRGDEQYF
v_gene: TRBV7-9; j_gene: TRBJ2-5; CDR3aa: CASSLAPGAQETQYF
v_gene: TRBV30; j_gene: TRBJ2-7; CDR3aa: CAWSVRRDRVSEQYF
v_gene: TRBV2; j_gene: TRBJ1-2; CDR3aa: CASKGLLGGYGYTF
v_gene: TRBV27; j_gene: TRBJ2-7; CDR3aa: CASSFRGVGEQYF
v_gene: TRBV11-3; j_gene: TRBJ2-1; CDR3aa: CASSLGLAGEHREQFF
v_gene: TRBV5-4; j_gene: TRBJ2-2; CDR3aa: CASSSGTSGISGELFF
v_gene: TRBV19; j_gene: TRBJ2-3; CDR3aa: CASSIGRDTQYF
v_gene: TRBV11-2; j_gene: -; CDR3aa: CASSLDYSISYEQYF
v_gene: TRBV7-2; j_gene: TRBJ2-3; CDR3aa: CASSNRLAGPSDTQYF
v_gene: TRBV30; j_gene: TRBJ2-1; CDR3aa: CASAGRGLVRDEQFF
v_gene: TRBV5-6; j_gene: TRBJ2-6; CDR3aa: CASSLDPSQDSGANVLTF
v_gene: TRBV5-5; j_gene: TRBJ2-5; CDR3aa: CASSPTGIGETQYF
v_gene: TRBV7-6; j_gene: TRBJ2-3; CDR3aa: CASSLGFSALDTQYF
v_gene: TRBV7-3; j_gene: TRBJ2-1; CDR3aa: CASSLIVGQNKGNEQFF
v_gene: TRBV7-2; j_gene: TRBJ2-4; CDR3aa: CASSYNRANIQYF
v_gene: TRBV27; j_gene: TRBJ2-6; CDR3aa: CANTPRVRKSGANVLTF
v_gene: TRBV14; j_gene: TRBJ1-3; CDR3aa: CASSQVAGNTIYF
v_gene: TRBV29-1; j_gene: TRBJ2-3; CDR3aa: CSVDVVAGGPDTQYF